The clone carrying this T cell receptor beta chain was observed a few times. Germline V gives CDR1 KGHDR, CDR2 SFDVKD. The V and J ends lost 7 bases and 2 bases respectively, with 16 bases between them. The CDR3 contains 16 residues. The data were obtained in a study of T-cell reconstitution after alpha-beta-depleted transplantation in children. A TCRbeta library incorporating unique molecular identifiers was prepared. Using its own MiXCR run on the PCR reads, TCRdb lists one record per CDR3 protein. In the table there are over 300,000 distinct CDR3 sequences, under 13% of which are singletons. The J gene is TRBJ2-2, the V gene TRBV24-1, with D maybe TRBD1 (7 bases). This TCR was recovered from a human donor who donated a stem cell graft to a child with acute lymphoblastic leukemia. This specimen was PBMCs from the stem cell graft donor, taken from the stem cell graft. CDR3 nucleotides: TGTGCCACCAGCCGTACGACAGGGACTAACACCGGGGAGCTGTTTTTT. It is translated as CATSRTTGTNTGELFF.